This TCR beta chain comes out of a study of identical twins. Findings and caveats of the study: Invariant MAIT and iNKT cells may have partly biased zero-insertion analyses. Out-of-frame alpha sequences common to twins were enriched for low generation probability. Among monozygotic twins, out-of-frame TCR alpha sharing exceeded what models predicted. Excess sharing between twins was weaker in beta out-of-frame sequences.

Details on this clonotype: The antigen remains undetermined.

Germline-derived CDR1 and CDR2 are DFQATT and SNEGSKA (reference sequence). The CDR3 spans 13 residues. V lost 4 bases and J lost 8; bases outside the gene matches: 7. MiXCR, applied by TCRdb to the 5' RACE reads, yields one record per CDR3 protein. Here the sample spans under 400,000 distinct CDR3 sequences, around 9% being singletons. Source material: naive T cells sorted from blood. The chain is built from TRBV20-1 and TRBJ1-4, with 7 positions matching TRBD1. The TCR sequence derives from a woman aged 50 to 60 in good health. The CDR3 loop reads CSATGQGEEKLFF. CDR3 DNA sequence: TGCAGTGCTACCGGGCAGGGGGAGGAAAAACTGTTTTTT.